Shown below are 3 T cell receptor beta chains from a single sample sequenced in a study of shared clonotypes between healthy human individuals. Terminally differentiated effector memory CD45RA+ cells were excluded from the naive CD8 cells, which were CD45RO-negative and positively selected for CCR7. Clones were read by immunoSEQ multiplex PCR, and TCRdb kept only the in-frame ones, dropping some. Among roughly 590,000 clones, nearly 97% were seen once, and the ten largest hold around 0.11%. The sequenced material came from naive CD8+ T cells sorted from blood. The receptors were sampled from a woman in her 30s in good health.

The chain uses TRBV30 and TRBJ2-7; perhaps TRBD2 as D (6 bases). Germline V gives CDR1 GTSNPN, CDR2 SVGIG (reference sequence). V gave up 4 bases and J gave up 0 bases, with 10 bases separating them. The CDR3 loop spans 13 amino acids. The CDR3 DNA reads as TGTGCCTGGACAACCGGGAGCTCCTACGAGCAGTACTTC. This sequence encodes CAWTTGSSYEQYF.

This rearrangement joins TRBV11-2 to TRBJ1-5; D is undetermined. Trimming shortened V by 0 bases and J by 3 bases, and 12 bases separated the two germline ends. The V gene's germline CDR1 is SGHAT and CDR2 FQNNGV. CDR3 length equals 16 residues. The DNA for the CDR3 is TGTGCCAGCAGCTTAGATGTAGGGCTCGCCAATCAGCCCCAGCATTTT. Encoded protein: CASSLDVGLANQPQHF.

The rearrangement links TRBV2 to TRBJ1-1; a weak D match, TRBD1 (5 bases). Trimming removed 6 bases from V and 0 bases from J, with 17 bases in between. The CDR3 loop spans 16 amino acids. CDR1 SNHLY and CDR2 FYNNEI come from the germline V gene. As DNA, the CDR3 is TGTGCCAGCAGAGAGTTTGGGGGGGGACTGAACACTGAAGCTTTCTTT. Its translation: CASREFGGGLNTEAFF.